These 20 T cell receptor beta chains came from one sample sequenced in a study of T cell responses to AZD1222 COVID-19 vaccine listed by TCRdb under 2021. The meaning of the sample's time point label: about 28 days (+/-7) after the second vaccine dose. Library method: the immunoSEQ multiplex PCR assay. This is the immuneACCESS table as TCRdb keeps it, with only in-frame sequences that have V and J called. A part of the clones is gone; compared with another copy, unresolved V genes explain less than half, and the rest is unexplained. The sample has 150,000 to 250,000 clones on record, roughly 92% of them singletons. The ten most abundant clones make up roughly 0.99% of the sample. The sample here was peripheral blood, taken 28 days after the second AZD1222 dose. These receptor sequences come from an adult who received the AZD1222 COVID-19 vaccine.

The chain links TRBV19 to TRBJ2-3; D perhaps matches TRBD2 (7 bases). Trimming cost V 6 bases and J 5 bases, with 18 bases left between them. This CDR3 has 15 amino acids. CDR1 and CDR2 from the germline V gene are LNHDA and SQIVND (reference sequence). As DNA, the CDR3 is TGTGCCAGTAGCCCGCGGGGGCGGGGGAAAGATACGCAGTATTTT. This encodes CASSPRGRGKDTQYF.

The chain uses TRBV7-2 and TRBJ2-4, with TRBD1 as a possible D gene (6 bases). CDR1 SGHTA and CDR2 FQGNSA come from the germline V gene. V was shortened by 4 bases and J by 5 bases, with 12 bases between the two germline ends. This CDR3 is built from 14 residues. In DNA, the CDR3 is TGTGCCAGCAGCTCCGACAGGTGGGAAAACATTCAGTACTTC. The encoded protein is CASSSDRWENIQYF. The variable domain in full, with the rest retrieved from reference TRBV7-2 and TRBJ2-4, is GAGVSQSPSNKVTEKGKDVELRCDPISGHTALYWYRQSLGQGLEFLIYFQGNSAPDKSGLPSDRFSAERTGGSVSTLTIQRTQQEDSAVYLCASSSDRWENIQYFGAGTRLSVL.

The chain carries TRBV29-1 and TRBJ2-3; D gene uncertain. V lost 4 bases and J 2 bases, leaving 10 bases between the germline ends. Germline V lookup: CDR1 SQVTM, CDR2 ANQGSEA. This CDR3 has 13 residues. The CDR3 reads CSVVWGNTDTQYF. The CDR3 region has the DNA TGCAGCGTTGTGTGGGGTAACACAGATACGCAGTATTTT.

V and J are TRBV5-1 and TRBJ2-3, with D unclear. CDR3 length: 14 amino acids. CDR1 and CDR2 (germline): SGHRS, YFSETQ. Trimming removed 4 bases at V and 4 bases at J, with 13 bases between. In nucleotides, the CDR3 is TGCGCCAGCAGCACTTCGACGGAGTCAGATACGCAGTATTTT. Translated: CASSTSTESDTQYF.

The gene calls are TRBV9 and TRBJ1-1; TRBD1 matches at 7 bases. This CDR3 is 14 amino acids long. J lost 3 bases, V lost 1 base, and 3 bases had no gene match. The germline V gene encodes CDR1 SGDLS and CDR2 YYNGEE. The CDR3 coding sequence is TGTGCCAGCAGCGTACAAACAGGGGACACTGAAGCTTTCTTT. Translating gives CASSVQTGDTEAFF.

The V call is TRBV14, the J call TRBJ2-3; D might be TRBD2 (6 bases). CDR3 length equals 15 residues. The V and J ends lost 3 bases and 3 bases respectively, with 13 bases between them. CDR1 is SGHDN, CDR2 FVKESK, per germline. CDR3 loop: CASSHQQEGTDTQYF. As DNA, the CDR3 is TGTGCCAGCAGCCACCAACAGGAGGGTACAGATACGCAGTATTTT.

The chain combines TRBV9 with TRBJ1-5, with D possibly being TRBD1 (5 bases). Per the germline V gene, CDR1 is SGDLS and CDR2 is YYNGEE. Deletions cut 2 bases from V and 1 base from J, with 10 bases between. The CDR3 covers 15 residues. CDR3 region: CASSVTGDSNQPQHF. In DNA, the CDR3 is TGTGCCAGCAGCGTCACCGGGGACAGCAATCAGCCCCAGCATTTT.

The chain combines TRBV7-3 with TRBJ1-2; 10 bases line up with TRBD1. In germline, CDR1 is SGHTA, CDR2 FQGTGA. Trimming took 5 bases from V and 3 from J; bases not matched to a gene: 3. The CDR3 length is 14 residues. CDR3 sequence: CASSPGTGDYGYTF. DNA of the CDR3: TGTGCCAGCAGCCCCGGGACAGGGGACTATGGCTACACCTTC.

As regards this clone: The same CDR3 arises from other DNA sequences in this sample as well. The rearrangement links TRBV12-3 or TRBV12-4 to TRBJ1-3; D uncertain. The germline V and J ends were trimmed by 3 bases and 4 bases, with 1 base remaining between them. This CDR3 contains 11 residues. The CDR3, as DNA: TGTGCCAGCAGTTTGGGAAACACCATATATTTT. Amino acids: CASSLGNTIYF.

The CDR3 DNA sequence: TGTGCCAGCAGCTTAGTCGACCGTCCAACGGGGAACACTGAAGCTTTCTTT. It codes for CASSLVDRPTGNTEAFF. The chain is built from TRBV7-9 and TRBJ1-1; D remains ambiguous. This CDR3 comprises 17 residues. Germline lookup yields CDR1 SEHNR and CDR2 FQNEAQ (reference sequence). V dropped 1 base and J dropped 1 base, with 16 bases sitting between them.

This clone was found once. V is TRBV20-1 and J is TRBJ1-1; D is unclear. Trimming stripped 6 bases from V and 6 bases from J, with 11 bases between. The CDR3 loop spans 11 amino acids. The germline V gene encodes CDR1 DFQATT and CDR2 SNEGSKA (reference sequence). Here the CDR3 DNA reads TGCAGTGCCCTCCCGTACTCTGAAGCTTTCTTT. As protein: CSALPYSEAFF.

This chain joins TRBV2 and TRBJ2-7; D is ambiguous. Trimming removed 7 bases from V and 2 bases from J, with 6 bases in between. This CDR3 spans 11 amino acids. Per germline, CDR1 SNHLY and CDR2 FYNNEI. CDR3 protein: CASMVTYEQYF. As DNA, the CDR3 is TGTGCCAGCATGGTCACCTACGAGCAGTACTTC.

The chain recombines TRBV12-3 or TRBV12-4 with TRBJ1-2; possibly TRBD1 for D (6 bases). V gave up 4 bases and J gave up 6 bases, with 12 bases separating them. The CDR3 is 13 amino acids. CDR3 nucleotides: TGTGCCAGCAGTTGGGGGCGAGGGAATGGCTACACCTTC. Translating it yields CASSWGRGNGYTF.

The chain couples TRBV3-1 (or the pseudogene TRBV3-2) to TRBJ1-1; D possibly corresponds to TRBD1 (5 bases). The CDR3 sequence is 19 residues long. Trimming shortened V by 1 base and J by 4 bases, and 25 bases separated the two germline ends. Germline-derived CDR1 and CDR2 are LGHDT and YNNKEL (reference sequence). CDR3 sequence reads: CASSQGLAGLLVVGTEAFF. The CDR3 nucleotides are TGTGCCAGCAGCCAAGGGTTGGCGGGACTCCTGGTTGTAGGCACTGAAGCTTTCTTT.

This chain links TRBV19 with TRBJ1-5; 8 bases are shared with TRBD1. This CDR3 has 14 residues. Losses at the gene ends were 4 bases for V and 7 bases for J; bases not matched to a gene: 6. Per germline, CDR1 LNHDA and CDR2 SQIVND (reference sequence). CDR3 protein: CASSRQGREQPQHF. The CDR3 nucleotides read TGTGCCAGTAGTAGACAGGGGCGGGAACAGCCCCAGCATTTT.

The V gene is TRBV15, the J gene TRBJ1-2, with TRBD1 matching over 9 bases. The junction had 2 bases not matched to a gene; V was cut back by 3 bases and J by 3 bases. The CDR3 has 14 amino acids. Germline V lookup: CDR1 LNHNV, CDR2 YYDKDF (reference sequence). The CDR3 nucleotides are TGTGCCACCAGCAGGGACAGGGGAGACTATGGCTACACCTTC. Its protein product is CATSRDRGDYGYTF.

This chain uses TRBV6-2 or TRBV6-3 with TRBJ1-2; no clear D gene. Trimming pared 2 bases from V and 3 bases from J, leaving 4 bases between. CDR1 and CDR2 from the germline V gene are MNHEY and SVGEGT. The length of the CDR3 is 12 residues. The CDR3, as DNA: TGTGCCAGCAGTTACCGAGACTATGGCTACACCTTC. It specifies CASSYRDYGYTF.

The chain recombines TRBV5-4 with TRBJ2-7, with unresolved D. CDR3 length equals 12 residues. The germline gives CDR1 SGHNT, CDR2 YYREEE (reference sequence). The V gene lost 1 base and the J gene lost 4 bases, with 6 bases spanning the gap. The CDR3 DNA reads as TGTGCCAGCAGCTTGTACAAGTACGAGCAGTACTTC. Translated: CASSLYKYEQYF.

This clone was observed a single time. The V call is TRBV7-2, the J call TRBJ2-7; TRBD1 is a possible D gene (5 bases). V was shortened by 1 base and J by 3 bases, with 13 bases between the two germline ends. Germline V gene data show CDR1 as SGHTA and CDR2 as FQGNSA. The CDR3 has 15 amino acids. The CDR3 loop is CASSLGQGILYEQYF. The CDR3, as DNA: TGTGCCAGCAGCTTAGGGCAGGGAATTCTCTACGAGCAGTACTTC.

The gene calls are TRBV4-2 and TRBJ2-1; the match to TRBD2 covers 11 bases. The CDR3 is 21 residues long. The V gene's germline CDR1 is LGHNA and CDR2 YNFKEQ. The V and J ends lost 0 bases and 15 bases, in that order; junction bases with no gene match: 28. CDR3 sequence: CASSQEGGQGVAGGLIGRRFF. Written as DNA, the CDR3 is TGTGCCAGCAGCCAAGAAGGAGGGCAAGGGGTAGCGGGGGGGCTCATAGGGAGGCGGTTCTTC.